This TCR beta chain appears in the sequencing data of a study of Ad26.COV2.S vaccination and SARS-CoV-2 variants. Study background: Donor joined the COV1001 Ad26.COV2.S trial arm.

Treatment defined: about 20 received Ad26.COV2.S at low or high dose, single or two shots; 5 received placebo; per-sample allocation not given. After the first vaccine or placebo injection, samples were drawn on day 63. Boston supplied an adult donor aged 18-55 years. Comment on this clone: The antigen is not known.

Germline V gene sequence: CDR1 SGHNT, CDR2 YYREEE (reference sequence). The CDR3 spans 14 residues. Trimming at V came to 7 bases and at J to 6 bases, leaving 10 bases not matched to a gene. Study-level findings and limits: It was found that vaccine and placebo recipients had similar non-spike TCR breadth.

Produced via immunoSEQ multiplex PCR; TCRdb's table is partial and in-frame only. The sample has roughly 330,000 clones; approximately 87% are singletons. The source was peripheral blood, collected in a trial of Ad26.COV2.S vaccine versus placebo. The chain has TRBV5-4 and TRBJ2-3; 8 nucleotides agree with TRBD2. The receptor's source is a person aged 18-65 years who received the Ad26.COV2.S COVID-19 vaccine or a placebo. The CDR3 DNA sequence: TGTGCCAGCGGCCCGGGGGGGCCGGGGGATACGCAGTATTTT. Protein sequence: CASGPGGPGDTQYF.